These 15 T cell receptor beta chains originate from one sample sequenced in a study of blood T cell repertoires in COVID-19. Generated by immunoSEQ multiplex PCR, the TCRdb table keeps only in-frame clones and is missing some. This table holds 140,000 to 150,000 clones, 85% found once. Sequenced input: peripheral blood. All receptors derive from a woman in her forties with active or convalescent COVID-19.

The chain carries TRBV7-9 and TRBJ2-2, with TRBD1 matching over 8 bases. The CDR3 spans 16 residues. V shed 5 bases, J shed 3 bases, and the junction held 8 bases outside the gene matches. Germline loops: CDR1 SEHNR, CDR2 FQNEAQ (reference sequence). CDR3 sequence reads: CASSRGQGFHTGELFF. The CDR3 nucleotides are TGTGCCAGCAGCCGCGGACAGGGCTTCCACACCGGGGAGCTGTTTTTT.

The V gene is TRBV2, the J gene TRBJ1-3; a weak D match, TRBD1 (6 bases). V was cut by 6 bases and J by 0 bases, with 9 bases left in between. Germline assignment: CDR1 SNHLY and CDR2 FYNNEI. This CDR3 has 14 amino acids. CDR3 region: CASSKQGSGNTIYF. DNA of the CDR3: TGTGCCAGCAGCAAACAGGGCTCTGGAAACACCATATATTTT.

The rearrangement links TRBV9 to TRBJ1-3; D not certain. The CDR3 is 15 residues long. From germline, CDR1 is SGDLS and CDR2 YYNGEE. The germline V and J ends were trimmed by 4 bases and 2 bases, with 13 bases remaining between them. CDR3 in amino acids: CASSRPGNPGNTIYF. The CDR3 DNA reads as TGTGCCAGCAGCCGACCGGGTAACCCTGGAAACACCATATATTTT. The variable domain in full, with the rest retrieved from reference TRBV9 and TRBJ1-3, is DSGVTQTPKHLITATGQRVTLRCSPRSGDLSVYWYQQSLDQGLQFLIQYYNGEERAKGNILERFSAQQFPDLHSELNLSSLELGDSALYFCASSRPGNPGNTIYFGEGSWLTVV.

The chain links TRBV27 to TRBJ2-7; no reliable D call. Germline V gene sequence: CDR1 MNHEY, CDR2 SMNVEV (reference sequence). The length of the CDR3 is 13 residues. V shed 4 bases and J shed 2 bases, with 9 bases lying between them. This CDR3 is CASSWREAYEQYF. The CDR3 DNA sequence: TGTGCCAGCAGTTGGCGAGAGGCCTACGAGCAGTACTTC.

The rearrangement joins TRBV5-1 to TRBJ2-6; TRBD2 aligns across 14 bases. The CDR3 length is 18 residues. Trimming removed 4 bases from V and 4 bases from J; junction bases left unmatched: 7. CDR1 SGHRS and CDR2 YFSETQ come from the germline V gene. The DNA for the CDR3 is TGCGCCAGCAGCCCGGGACTAGCGGGAGCGACCGGGGCCAACGTCCTGACTTTC. It encodes CASSPGLAGATGANVLTF.

The chain is built from TRBV27 and TRBJ2-2; D not certain. CDR1 and CDR2 from the germline V gene are MNHEY and SMNVEV (reference sequence). The CDR3 spans 16 residues. V was cut by 5 bases and J by 0 bases, with 13 bases left in between. CDR3 bases: TGTGCCAGCAGTCCCTTCAGTACCACGAACACCGGGGAGCTGTTTTTT. Encoded protein: CASSPFSTTNTGELFF.

The chain carries TRBV2 and TRBJ2-5; weak D call: TRBD2 (5 bases). V lost 4 bases and J 5 bases, leaving 14 bases between the germline ends. The V gene's germline CDR1 is SNHLY and CDR2 FYNNEI. This CDR3 is 14 amino acids long. CDR3 in amino acids: CASSATSGLETQYF. CDR3 nucleotides: TGTGCCAGCAGTGCTACTAGTGGTCTTGAGACCCAGTACTTC.

This chain connects TRBV5-4 to TRBJ2-3; tentative D call: TRBD1 (8 bases). This CDR3 is 17 amino acids long. Looked up from germline, CDR1 is SGHNT and CDR2 is YYREEE (reference sequence). The germline V and J ends were trimmed by 4 bases and 7 bases, with 25 bases remaining between them. The CDR3 reads CASSPTSTGAGVNTQYF. Written as DNA, the CDR3 is TGTGCCAGCAGCCCTACCTCGACAGGGGCGGGGGTGAATACGCAGTATTTT.

This chain uses TRBV5-1 with TRBJ1-1; maybe TRBD1 (5 bases). In germline, CDR1 is SGHRS, CDR2 YFSETQ. The CDR3 is made up of 15 amino acids. V was trimmed by 4 bases and J by 1 base, leaving 14 bases between them. CDR3 region: CASSAQETTNTEAFF. The CDR3 DNA reads as TGCGCCAGCAGCGCACAGGAAACTACGAACACTGAAGCTTTCTTT.

A remark on this clone: Different DNA sequences within this sample yield the same CDR3. This chain joins TRBV30 and TRBJ1-1; no firm D call. The CDR3 has 13 residues. Trimming shortened V by 0 bases and J by 1 base, and 6 bases separated the two germline ends. Germline CDR1 is GTSNPN and CDR2 is SVGIG (reference sequence). CDR3 in amino acids: CAWSVGGNTEAFF. The CDR3 nucleotides are TGTGCCTGGAGTGTCGGCGGGAACACTGAAGCTTTCTTT.

The CDR3 bases are TGTGCCAGCAGAGTACTAGCGGGAGCGGATACGCAGTATTTT. Encoded protein: CASRVLAGADTQYF. The chain employs TRBV6-5 and TRBJ2-3; 11 bases are shared with TRBD2. The CDR3 has 14 residues. Per germline, CDR1 MNHEY and CDR2 SVGAGI. The junction had 5 bases not matched to a gene; V was cut back by 6 bases and J by 6 bases.

The CDR3 sequence is CASSLTDRGPGYTF. Here the CDR3 DNA reads TGTGCCAGCAGTTTAACGGACAGGGGGCCTGGCTACACCTTC. This rearrangement joins TRBV27 to TRBJ1-2; 11 nucleotides line up with TRBD1. The germline V gene encodes CDR1 MNHEY and CDR2 SMNVEV (reference sequence). Trimming removed 2 bases from V and 7 bases from J; junction bases left unmatched: 3. This CDR3 has 14 amino acids.

The CDR3, as DNA: TGTGCCAGCAGCTCCAATGGCAGGGTTGGGCGCACGCAGGGCTACACCTTC. Encoded protein: CASSSNGRVGRTQGYTF. The chain uses TRBV5-6 and TRBJ1-2, with a possible D match to TRBD1 (5 bases). The V end lost 3 bases, the J end lost 8 bases, and 26 bases lay between the germline ends. Germline CDR1 is SGHDT and CDR2 is YYEEEE. The CDR3 loop spans 17 amino acids.

There are a few counts of this clone. V usage is TRBV6-5 and J usage is TRBJ1-1; a weak D match, TRBD1 (5 bases). V was clipped by 2 bases and J by 3 bases, with 7 bases between them. The CDR3 is 13 amino acids. Germline V gives CDR1 MNHEY, CDR2 SVGAGI. CDR3 coding DNA: TGTGCCAGCAGTTACCGGGACTACACTGAAGCTTTCTTT. Translation: CASSYRDYTEAFF.

This clone was observed a handful of times. The chain couples TRBV28 to TRBJ2-7, with TRBD2 matching 7 bases. Germline assignment: CDR1 MDHEN and CDR2 SYDVKM. The V segment lost 4 bases and the J segment 7 bases; nucleotides outside the gene matches: 10. The CDR3 spans 14 residues. The CDR3 nucleotides are TGTGCCAGCAGTTCCATCCGACTAGCTGGGGAGCAGTACTTC. It is translated as CASSSIRLAGEQYF.